This T cell receptor beta chain is drawn from a study of vaccination and CD4 T cells after COVID-19. The Oncomine TCR Beta short-read assay was applied to DNA of cultured CD4+ T cells. A single record per CDR3 protein comes from TCRdb applying MiXCR to the PCR reads. The sample gives approximately 23,000 distinct CDR3 sequences, more than 30% of which show up once; roughly 29% is in the top ten. The CDR3 consists of 13 residues. V was shortened by 6 bases and J by 5 bases, with 13 bases between the two germline ends. The germline CDR1 and CDR2 sequences are MNHEY and SMNVEV (reference sequence). The time point: late sampling 161 to 241 days after vaccination in a few convalescent patients. Treatment noted: approximately nine-day PBMC culture with coronavirus spike peptide pools or control peptides (ViraFEST assay). This clonotype was seen a handful of times. Its antigen is not known.

Here the sequenced sample was CD4+ T cells from blood, cultured in vitro, taken about 7 months after SARS-CoV-2 vaccination. The TCR sequence derives from a human donor who had recovered from COVID-19. The chain is built from TRBV27 and TRBJ2-5; D not resolved. DNA for the CDR3: TGTGCCAGCAGCTTGGGTTTTCGGGAGACCCAGTACTTC. This sequence encodes CASSLGFRETQYF.